This entry concerns a single TCR beta chain. Its target is unknown. This sample is drawn from a study of cytomegalovirus exposure and HLA in healthy donors. Study summary: Unique TCRs from HLA-typed donors, 80 million to 100 million of them, were held in an early data release.

13 Jbeta primers and 60 Vbeta primers were used for the PCR. Here immunoSEQ multiplex PCR was the method, and the copy in TCRdb shows in-frame clones only, minus some. The sample features 150,000 to 200,000 clones, with roughly 1.3% in its top ten. Points from the study as a whole: With DRB1 most and HLA-C fewest, TCR association rates differed between HLA loci in a later analysis. Presence/absence analyses treated sequencing depth as roughly uniform across donors. A later analysis by the authors found several of the most significant clusters apparently linked to common viral pathogens.

V was pared by 7 bases and J by 1 base, with 5 bases of the junction left unmatched. This CDR3 is 15 amino acids long. Germline lookup yields CDR1 LNHDA and CDR2 SQIVND (reference sequence). The chain links TRBV19 to TRBJ2-2; 8 nucleotides agree with TRBD1. The receptor's source is a woman in her sixties in good health and CMV-seronegative. The specimen was PBMCs. CDR3 residues: CASIGQGRNTGELFF. The CDR3 DNA sequence: TGTGCCAGTATCGGACAGGGACGGAACACCGGGGAGCTGTTTTTT. The full variable domain, its missing parts supplied by reference TRBV19 and TRBJ2-2, is DGGITQSPKYLFRKEGQNVTLSCEQNLNHDAMYWYRQDPGQGLRLIYYSQIVNDFQKGDIAEGYSVSREKKESFPLTVTSAQKNPTAFYLCASIGQGRNTGELFFGEGSRLTVL.